This T cell receptor (beta chain) was found in a study of cytomegalovirus exposure and HLA in healthy donors. Germline CDR1 reads MDHEN; CDR2 reads SYDVKM. This CDR3 spans 15 amino acids. V shed 6 bases and J 4 bases; nucleotides not matched to a gene: 11. The primer mix had 60 Vbeta and 13 Jbeta primers. TCRdb's copy holds only in-frame clones and misses some; the assay was immunoSEQ multiplex PCR. The data show about 86,000 clones, about 77% seen once. Notes on the study in general: Presence/absence analyses took donor sequencing depth as roughly uniform. Reportedly, a later analysis found an Asian-associated ancestry cluster had fewer N-insertions than the approximately 670-donor mean.

Turning to this clone: Its antigen is undetermined.

The origin of this receptor is a male donor in good health and CMV-seropositive. The sample was PBMCs. The V gene is TRBV28, the J gene TRBJ1-2, with 7 bases lining up with TRBD1. The CDR3 DNA sequence: TGTGCCAGCAGCCCAGGGACAGACCTATTCTATGGCTACACCTTC. This codes for CASSPGTDLFYGYTF.